This is a list of T cell receptor beta chains from one sample in a study of regulatory T cells in long-lasting Graves disease. Via MiXCR, TCRdb re-called the multiplex PCR reads, giving one row per CDR3 protein. The sample has about 430,000 distinct CDR3 sequences; 15% are singletons. Another study also made use of these data, one on T cells in Graves' hyperthyroidism and ophthalmopathy.

The sequenced sample was peripheral blood mononuclear cells (PBMCs), obtained at new diagnosis, from a patient treated with antithyroid drugs. Receptor source: a woman between 35 and 50 years old with Graves disease. The CDR3 runs from the conserved cysteine through the conserved F or W. Each record gives: J gene, V gene, clone size, D gene, CDR3 protein, CDR3 DNA. A D gene is named only where the DNA matches it firmly. The size field is filled for only some rows; it gives once, few, many or a size class.

>TRBJ2-3|TRBV11-2|many|.
CASSLDIDTDTQYF
TGTGCCAGCAGCTTAGATATCGACACAGATACGCAGTATTTT
>TRBJ1-2|TRBV12-3/TRBV12-4|many|.
CASSWGTDGYTF
TGTGCCAGCAGCTGGGGCACCGATGGCTACACCTTC
>TRBJ2-7|TRBV28|.|TRBD2
CASIQGSGLAGEQYF
TGTGCCAGCATCCAGGGTAGCGGACTAGCGGGAGAGCAGTACTTC
>TRBJ2-5|TRBV28|many|.
CASSFPGQLVETQYF
TGTGCCAGCAGTTTCCCTGGTCAGCTGGTGGAGACCCAGTACTTC
>TRBJ1-4|TRBV2|many|.
CASMFRTTNEKLFF
TGTGCCAGCATGTTTAGGACAACTAATGAAAAACTGTTTTTT
>TRBJ1-2|TRBV12-3/TRBV12-4|many|.
CASSLMANYGYTF
TGTGCCAGCAGTTTAATGGCTAACTATGGCTACACCTTC
>TRBJ1-2|TRBV6-5|many|TRBD1
CASSYGDSLEYGYTF
TGTGCCAGCAGTTATGGGGACAGCCTTGAGTATGGCTACACCTTC
>TRBJ2-3|TRBV28|many|TRBD2
CASSFPGTSAGGTDTQYF
TGTGCCAGCAGTTTCCCGGGCACATCAGCGGGAGGTACAGATACGCAGTATTTT
>TRBJ1-4|TRBV3-1|many|.
CASSLRQLNEKLFF
TGTGCCAGCAGCCTCAGACAGCTGAATGAAAAACTGTTTTTT
>TRBJ2-3|TRBV4-3|.|.
CASSQDWTETTDTQYF
TGCGCCAGCAGCCAAGATTGGACAGAGACCACAGATACGCAGTATTTT
>TRBJ2-7|TRBV12-3/TRBV12-4|.|.
CASSFGRGAYEQYF
TGTGCCAGCAGTTTCGGACGTGGGGCCTACGAGCAGTACTTC
>TRBJ2-1|TRBV5-4|many|TRBD1
CASSWTGENEQFF
TGTGCCAGCAGCTGGACAGGGGAGAATGAGCAGTTCTTC
>TRBJ2-1|TRBV28|few|TRBD1
CASSSPPFRQGMSYNEQFF
TGTGCCAGCAGTTCCCCGCCCTTCCGACAGGGGATGAGCTACAATGAGCAGTTCTTC
>TRBJ2-6|TRBV13|.|TRBD1
CASSLGRDRLKTGANVLTF
TGTGCCAGCAGCTTAGGGAGGGACAGGCTGAAAACTGGGGCCAACGTCCTGACTTTC
>TRBJ2-3|TRBV27|many|.
CASSPTSTATDTQYF
TGTGCCAGCAGCCCTACCTCGACAGCAACAGATACGCAGTATTTT
>TRBJ2-7|TRBV6-2/TRBV6-3|.|TRBD1
CASRAGQGQAYEQYF
TGTGCCAGCAGGGCTGGACAGGGTCAGGCCTACGAGCAGTACTTC
>TRBJ2-1|TRBV3-1|.|TRBD2
CASSPGTSGRDEQFF
TGTGCCAGCAGCCCGGGGACTAGCGGGAGGGATGAGCAGTTCTTC
>TRBJ1-2|TRBV5-1|many|.
CASSLEGAGGYTF
TGCGCCAGCAGCTTGGAAGGGGCAGGGGGCTACACCTTC
>TRBJ1-1|TRBV20-1|.|.
CSARGTVVSEAFF
TGCAGTGCTAGAGGGACCGTGGTAAGCGAAGCTTTCTTT
>TRBJ2-7|TRBV28|.|.
CASSPRGRYEQYF
TGTGCTAGCAGTCCCCGGGGGCGCTACGAGCAGTACTTC
>TRBJ2-7|TRBV30|few|.
CAWRRGKAYEQYF
TGTGCCTGGAGGAGGGGGAAAGCCTACGAGCAGTACTTC
>TRBJ1-6|TRBV10-3|many|TRBD1
CAIRGQSSYNSPLHF
TGTGCCATCAGGGGACAGAGCTCCTATAATTCACCCCTCCACTTT
>TRBJ2-1|TRBV11-2|many|TRBD2
CASSLVPGLADNEQFF
TGTGCCAGCAGCTTAGTACCGGGACTAGCGGACAATGAGCAGTTCTTC
>TRBJ2-1|TRBV11-2|many|.
CASSLGSSDNEQFF
TGTGCCAGCAGCTTAGGGAGTTCCGACAATGAGCAGTTCTTC
>TRBJ2-5|TRBV3-1|many|.
CASSQGGDQYF
TGTGCCAGCAGCCAGGGAGGTGACCAGTACTTC
>TRBJ1-5|TRBV4-1|.|.
CASSQAGLPGQPQHF
TGCGCCAGCAGCCAAGCAGGGCTGCCGGGACAGCCCCAGCATTTT